The clone carrying this T cell receptor (beta chain) has only a few counts. The junction and the germline gene differ at one end; a read error may be behind it. Germline loops: CDR1 MGHRA, CDR2 YSYEKL. The CDR3 contains 17 residues. The data derive from a study of tumor-infiltrating lymphocytes in primary liver carcinoma. With a constant-region primer, TCR beta cDNA was made from approximately 510 ng of total RNA. Employing slightly modified ARM-PCR, three nested multiplex PCR rounds were run, and these gave rise to the TCR beta libraries. The opening two PCR rounds, ten to eleven cycles each, paired TRBV1-TRBV30 forward primers with a C-beta reverse primer. One entry per CDR3 protein results from TCRdb running MiXCR on the multiplex PCR reads. The table lists 320,000 or so distinct CDR3 sequences, 65% of them singletons. Both blood RNA, taken from unsorted whole blood, and germline DNA were extracted. Chronic HBV infection was present in the patients, who were treatment-naive.

The sequenced material came from peripheral blood. This chain connects TRBV4-1 to TRBJ2-7; D tentatively reads TRBD1 or TRBD2 (5 bases each). This TCR came from a man aged 40-49 years with primary liver carcinoma and hepatitis B virus infection. The CDR3 region has the DNA TGCGCCAACAGCCAGAAACCGGGACCCGGAGACCTTTACGAGCAGTACTTC. It encodes CANSQKPGPGDLYEQYF.